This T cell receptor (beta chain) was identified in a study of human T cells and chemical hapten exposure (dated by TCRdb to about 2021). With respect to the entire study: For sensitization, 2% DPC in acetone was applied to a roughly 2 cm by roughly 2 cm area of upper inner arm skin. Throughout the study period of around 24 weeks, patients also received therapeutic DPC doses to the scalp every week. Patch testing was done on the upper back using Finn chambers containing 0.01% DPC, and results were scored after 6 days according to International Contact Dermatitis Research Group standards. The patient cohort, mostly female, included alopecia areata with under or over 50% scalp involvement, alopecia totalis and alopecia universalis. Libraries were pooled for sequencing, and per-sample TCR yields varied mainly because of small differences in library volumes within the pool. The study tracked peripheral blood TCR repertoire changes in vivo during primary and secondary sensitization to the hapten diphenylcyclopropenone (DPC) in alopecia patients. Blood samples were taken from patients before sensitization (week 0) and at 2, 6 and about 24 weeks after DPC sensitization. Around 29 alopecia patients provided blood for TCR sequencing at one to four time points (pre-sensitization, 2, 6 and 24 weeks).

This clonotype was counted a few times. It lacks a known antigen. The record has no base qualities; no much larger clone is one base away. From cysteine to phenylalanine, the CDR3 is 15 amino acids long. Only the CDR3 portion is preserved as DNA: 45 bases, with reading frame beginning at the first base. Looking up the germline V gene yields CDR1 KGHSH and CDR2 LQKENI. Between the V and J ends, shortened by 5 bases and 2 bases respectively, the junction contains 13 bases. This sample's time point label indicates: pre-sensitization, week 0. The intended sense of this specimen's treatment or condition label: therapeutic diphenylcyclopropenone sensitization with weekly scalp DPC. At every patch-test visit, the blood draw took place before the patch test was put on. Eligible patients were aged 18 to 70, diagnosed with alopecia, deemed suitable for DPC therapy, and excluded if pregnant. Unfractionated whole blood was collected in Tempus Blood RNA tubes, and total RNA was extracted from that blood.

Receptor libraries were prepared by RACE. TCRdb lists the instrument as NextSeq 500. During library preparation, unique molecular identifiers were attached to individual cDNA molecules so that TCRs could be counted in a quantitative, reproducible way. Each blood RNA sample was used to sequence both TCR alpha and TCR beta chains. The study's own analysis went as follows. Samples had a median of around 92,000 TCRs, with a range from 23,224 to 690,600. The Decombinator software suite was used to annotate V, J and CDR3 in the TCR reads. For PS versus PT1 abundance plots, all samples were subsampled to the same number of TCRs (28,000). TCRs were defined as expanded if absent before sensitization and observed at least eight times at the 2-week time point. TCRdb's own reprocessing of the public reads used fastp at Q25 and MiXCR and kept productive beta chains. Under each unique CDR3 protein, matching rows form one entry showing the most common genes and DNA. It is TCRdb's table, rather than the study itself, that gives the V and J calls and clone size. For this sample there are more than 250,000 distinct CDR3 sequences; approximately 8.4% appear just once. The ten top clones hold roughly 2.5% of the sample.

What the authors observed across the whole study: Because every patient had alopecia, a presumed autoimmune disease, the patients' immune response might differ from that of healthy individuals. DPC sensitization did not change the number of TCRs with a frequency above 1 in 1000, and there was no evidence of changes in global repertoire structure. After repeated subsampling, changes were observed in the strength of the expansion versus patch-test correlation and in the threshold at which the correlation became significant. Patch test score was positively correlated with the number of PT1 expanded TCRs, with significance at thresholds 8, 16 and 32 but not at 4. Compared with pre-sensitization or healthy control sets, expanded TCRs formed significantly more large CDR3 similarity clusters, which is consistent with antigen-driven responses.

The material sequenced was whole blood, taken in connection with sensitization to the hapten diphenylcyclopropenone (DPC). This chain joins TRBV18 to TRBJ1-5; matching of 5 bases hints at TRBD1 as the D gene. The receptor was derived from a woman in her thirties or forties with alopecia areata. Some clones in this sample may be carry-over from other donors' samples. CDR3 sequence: CASSRGASGNQPQHF. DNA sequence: TGTGCCAGCTCAAGAGGGGCATCGGGCAATCAGCCCCAGCATTTT.